The 20 T cell receptor beta chains given below trace back to one sample, sequenced in a study of T cells in Graves' hyperthyroidism and ophthalmopathy. Researchers took RNA transcripts and amplified the TCR beta CDR3 regions from them. HTBI primers were used for first-round RT-PCR of the TCR CDR3. TCRdb itself ran the multiplex PCR reads through MiXCR, one entry per CDR3 protein. The repertoire holds around 530,000 distinct CDR3 sequences, with 17% as singletons. The sequenced sample consisted of blood. These receptors all come from a woman in her late teens or twenties with Graves' ophthalmopathy.

This clonotype was seen many times. V is TRBV18 and J is TRBJ2-3, with 7 bases lining up with TRBD1. Trimming at V came to 3 bases and at J to 6 bases, leaving 9 bases not matched to a gene. Per the germline V gene, CDR1 is KGHSH and CDR2 is LQKENI. The CDR3 is 15 amino acids. CDR3 in amino acids: CASSPRDSLSDTQYF. In DNA form, the CDR3 reads TGTGCCAGCTCACCCCGGGACAGTTTATCGGATACGCAGTATTTT.

V is TRBV19 and J is TRBJ1-2; D gene ambiguous. Germline-derived CDR1 and CDR2 are LNHDA and SQIVND (reference sequence). V gave up 5 bases and J gave up 5 bases, with 21 bases separating them. The CDR3 is 16 residues long. CDR3 sequence (DNA): TGTGCCAGTAGTGCCCGTCGGGAGATCCATATTTATGGCTACACCTTC. It specifies CASSARREIHIYGYTF.

This clonotype was found a few times. The V call is TRBV20-1, the J call TRBJ1-2, with D unresolved. The CDR3 contains 13 residues. The germline V gene encodes CDR1 DFQATT and CDR2 SNEGSKA (reference sequence). V shed 6 bases and J shed 0 bases, with 11 bases lying between them. CDR3 residues: CSAYELANYGYTF. Written as DNA, the CDR3 is TGCAGTGCATACGAGTTAGCTAACTATGGCTACACCTTC.

This chain joins TRBV7-3 and TRBJ1-6, with D possibly TRBD1 on 6 matching bases. In germline, CDR1 is SGHTA, CDR2 FQGTGA. V was pared by 2 bases and J by 10 bases, with 12 bases between. This CDR3 has 14 residues. The chain's CDR3 is CASSLGLGGSPLHF. Here the CDR3 DNA reads TGTGCCAGCAGCTTAGGCCTAGGGGGATCACCCCTCCACTTT.

This chain uses TRBV6-7 with TRBJ1-1; 7 nucleotides agree with TRBD1. TRBV6-7 is reported as an ORF; its role is uncertain. The V segment lost 2 bases and the J segment 0 bases; nucleotides outside the gene matches: 12. The CDR3 loop spans 18 amino acids. The CDR3 spells CASSYVTSDRNMNTEAFF. CDR3 sequence (DNA): TGTGCCAGCAGTTACGTGACGTCGGACAGGAACATGAACACTGAAGCTTTCTTT.

This clonotype was counted many times. This sequence joins TRBV2 and TRBJ2-5; D is undetermined. The CDR3 spans 14 residues. Germline V CDR1 and CDR2: SNHLY, FYNNEI. The V and J ends lost 2 bases and 5 bases respectively, with 12 bases between them. In nucleotides, the CDR3 is TGTGCCAGCAGTGAAAATTCCTGGGGTGAGACCCAGTACTTC. Amino acids: CASSENSWGETQYF.

The V call is TRBV7-9, the J call TRBJ2-2; D ambiguous. With 3 bases removed from V and 1 base from J, the gap between germline ends came to 6 bases. Germline CDR1 is SEHNR and CDR2 is FQNEAQ (reference sequence). CDR3 length: 14 amino acids. The CDR3 nucleotides are TGTGCCAGCAGCTTTTACTTGAACACCGGGGAGCTGTTTTTT. Translated: CASSFYLNTGELFF.

This clonotype appeared a few times. This chain links TRBV15 with TRBJ2-3; D call uncertain. The CDR3 covers 14 residues. Trimming removed 0 bases from V and 2 bases from J, with 6 bases in between. CDR1 and CDR2 (germline): LNHNV, YYDKDF (reference sequence). CDR3 DNA: TGTGCCACCAGCAGAGACGGCTTCACAGATACGCAGTATTTT. It codes for CATSRDGFTDTQYF.

This clonotype was recorded a few times. J is TRBJ2-7 and V is TRBV13, with D tentatively TRBD2 (5 bases). Trimming removed 5 bases from V and 6 bases from J, with 11 bases in between. CDR3 length: 12 amino acids. CDR1 PRHDT and CDR2 FYEKMQ come from the germline V gene (reference sequence). The CDR3 sequence: CASSVIGGEQYF. The CDR3 DNA is TGTGCCAGCAGCGTTATTGGAGGCGAGCAGTACTTC.

As DNA, the CDR3 is TGTGCCAGCAGCTTCGGCATGGAGGCCTATGGCTACACCTTC. Translation: CASSFGMEAYGYTF. The chain recombines TRBV5-4 with TRBJ1-2; D is unclear. Germline V gene lookup returns CDR1 SGHNT and CDR2 YYREEE (reference sequence). This CDR3 spans 14 amino acids. Deletions cut 2 bases from V and 4 bases from J, with 12 bases between.

This clonotype was seen a few times. The gene calls are TRBV29-1 and TRBJ1-3; a weak D match, TRBD1 (5 bases). The CDR3 has 15 residues. V was cut by 0 bases and J by 4 bases, with 13 bases left in between. The germline V gene has CDR1 SQVTM and CDR2 ANQGSEA. The CDR3 coding sequence is TGCAGCGTTGAAGATCTAGGGACTTCGGGAAACACCATATATTTT. Residues: CSVEDLGTSGNTIYF.

This clonotype was observed at least ten times. The rearrangement joins TRBV11-1 to TRBJ2-7; a weak D match, TRBD1 (7 bases). CDR3 length: 14 residues. V lost 5 bases to trimming and J lost 2 bases, with 13 bases between them. Per the germline V gene, CDR1 is SGHAT and CDR2 is FQDESV (reference sequence). The CDR3 coding sequence is TGTGCCAGCAGCCAAGACAGGGAGGCCTACGAGCAGTACTTC. As protein: CASSQDREAYEQYF.

The genes are TRBV5-5 and TRBJ1-6; D not certain. Deletions cut 0 bases from V and 10 bases from J, with 8 bases between. Per the germline V gene, CDR1 is SGHKS and CDR2 is YYEKEE (reference sequence). The CDR3 is 13 residues long. In DNA form, the CDR3 reads TGTGCCAGCAGCTTGGCCCGGGAATCACCCCTCCACTTT. This gives the protein CASSLARESPLHF.

The rearrangement links TRBV6-1 to TRBJ1-5, with D possibly TRBD1 on 6 matching bases. The length of the CDR3 is 14 residues. V was trimmed by 6 bases and J by 4 bases, leaving 13 bases between them. Germline assignment: CDR1 MNHNS and CDR2 SASEGT. Here the CDR3 DNA reads TGTGCCAGCAGGGACACAGGGAGAAATCAGCCCCAGCATTTT. Translated: CASRDTGRNQPQHF.

This clonotype was seen ten or more times. The chain is built from TRBV2 and TRBJ2-5; a weak D match, TRBD2 (6 bases). CDR1 and CDR2 (germline): SNHLY, FYNNEI. The ends were cut back, 2 bases at V and 1 base at J, with 11 bases in the middle. The CDR3 covers 15 residues. The CDR3 region is CASSELASLQETQYF. The CDR3 DNA reads as TGTGCCAGCAGTGAACTAGCGAGCCTCCAAGAGACCCAGTACTTC. Looking up the rest from reference TRBV2 and TRBJ2-5 gives the full variable domain: EPEVTQTPSHQVTQMGQEVILRCVPISNHLYFYWYRQILGQKVEFLVSFYNNEISEKSEIFDDQFSVERPDGSNFTLKIRSTKLEDSAMYFCASSELASLQETQYFGPGTRLLVL.

This clonotype was seen only once. V and J are TRBV25-1 and TRBJ2-3; D call uncertain. The CDR3 contains 14 residues. Germline-derived CDR1 and CDR2 are MGHDK and SYGVNS. Between the trimmed V and J ends, which lost 6 bases and 0 bases, there was a span of 10 bases. CDR3 residues: CASSLGMSTDTQYF. CDR3 sequence (DNA): TGTGCCAGCAGCTTGGGAATGAGCACAGATACGCAGTATTTT.

The CDR3 loop reads CASSNPGQGVTNEKLFF. The CDR3 coding sequence is TGTGCCAGCAGTAATCCGGGACAGGGCGTAACTAATGAAAAACTGTTTTTT. The J gene is TRBJ1-4, the V gene TRBV6-2 or TRBV6-3, with TRBD1 matching over 9 bases. CDR1 is MNHEY and CDR2 is SVGEGT in the germline V gene. CDR3 size: 17 residues. V gave up 5 bases and J gave up 1 base; unmatched junction bases: 8.

The table lists this clonotype with many counts. CDR3 DNA: TGTGCCAGCAAGCAGGACAGTCTCCTTGGAGGGGGCTACGAGCAGTACTTC. Its translation: CASKQDSLLGGGYEQYF. The chain employs TRBV28 and TRBJ2-7; either TRBD1 or TRBD2 may supply D (6 bases each). The CDR3 contains 17 residues. Germline V gives CDR1 MDHEN, CDR2 SYDVKM. The V end was cut by 7 bases, the J end by 3 bases, with 25 bases between.

This clonotype has a count of ten or more. The chain carries TRBV6-1 and TRBJ2-1; TRBD1 agrees at 8 bases. Germline V gene lookup returns CDR1 MNHNS and CDR2 SASEGT. Trimming cost V 6 bases and J 3 bases; bases outside gene matches: 4. The CDR3 runs to 14 residues. CDR3 bases: TGTGCCAGCAGCCGGGACAGGTACTACAATGAGCAGTTCTTC. Translating gives CASSRDRYYNEQFF.

V usage is TRBV20-1 and J usage is TRBJ2-7; TRBD1 matches at 9 bases. V shed 2 bases, J shed 5 bases, and the junction held 13 bases outside the gene matches. This CDR3 region has 16 residues. Germline loops: CDR1 DFQATT, CDR2 SNEGSKA (reference sequence). The CDR3 loop reads CSARPATGGTTDEQYF. The CDR3 bases are TGCAGTGCTAGACCCGCCACAGGGGGCACAACGGACGAGCAGTACTTC.